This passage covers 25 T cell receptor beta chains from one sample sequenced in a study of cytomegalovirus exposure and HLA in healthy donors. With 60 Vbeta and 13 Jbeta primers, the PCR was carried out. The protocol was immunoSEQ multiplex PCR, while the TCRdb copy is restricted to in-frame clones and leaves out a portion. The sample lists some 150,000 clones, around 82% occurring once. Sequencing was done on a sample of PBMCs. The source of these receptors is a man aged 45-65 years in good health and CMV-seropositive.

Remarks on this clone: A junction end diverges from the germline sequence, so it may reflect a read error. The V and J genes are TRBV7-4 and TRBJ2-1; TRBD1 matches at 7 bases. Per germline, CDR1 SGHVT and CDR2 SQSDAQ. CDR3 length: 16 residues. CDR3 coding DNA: TGTGCCAGAAGCTCTACGACCGGGACAGTAAACAATGAGCAGTTCTTC. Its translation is CARSSTTGTVNNEQFF. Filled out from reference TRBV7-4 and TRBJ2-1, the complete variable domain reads GAGVSQSPRYKVAKRGRDVALRCDSISGHVTLYWYRQTLGQGSEVLTYSQSDAQRDKSGRPSGRFSAERPERSVSTLKIQRTEQGDSAVYLCARSSTTGTVNNEQFFGPGTRLTVL.

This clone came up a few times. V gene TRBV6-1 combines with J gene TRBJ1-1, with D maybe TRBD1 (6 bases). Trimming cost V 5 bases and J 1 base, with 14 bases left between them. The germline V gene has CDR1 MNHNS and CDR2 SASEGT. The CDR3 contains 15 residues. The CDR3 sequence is CASSFTGRRNTEAFF. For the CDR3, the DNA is TGTGCCAGCAGTTTTACAGGGCGGAGGAACACTGAAGCTTTCTTT.

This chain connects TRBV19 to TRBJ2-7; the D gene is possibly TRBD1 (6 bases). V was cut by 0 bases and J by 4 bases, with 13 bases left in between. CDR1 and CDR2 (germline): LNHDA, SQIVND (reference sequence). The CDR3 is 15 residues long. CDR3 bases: TGTGCCAGTAGTATAGATTTGGACAGCGTTTACGAGCAGTACTTC. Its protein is CASSIDLDSVYEQYF. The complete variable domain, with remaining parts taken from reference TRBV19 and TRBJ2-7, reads DGGITQSPKYLFRKEGQNVTLSCEQNLNHDAMYWYRQDPGQGLRLIYYSQIVNDFQKGDIAEGYSVSREKKESFPLTVTSAQKNPTAFYLCASSIDLDSVYEQYFGPGTRLTVT.

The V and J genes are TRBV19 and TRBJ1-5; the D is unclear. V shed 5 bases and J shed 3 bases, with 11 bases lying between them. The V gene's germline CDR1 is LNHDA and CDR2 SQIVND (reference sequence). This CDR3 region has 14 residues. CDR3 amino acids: CASSSGHHNQPQHF. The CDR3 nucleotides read TGTGCCAGTAGTTCTGGCCACCACAATCAGCCCCAGCATTTT.

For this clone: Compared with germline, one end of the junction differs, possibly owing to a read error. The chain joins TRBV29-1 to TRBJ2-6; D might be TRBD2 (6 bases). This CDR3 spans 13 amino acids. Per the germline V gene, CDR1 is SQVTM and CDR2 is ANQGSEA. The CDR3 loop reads CSYTSSGANGLTF. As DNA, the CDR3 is TGCAGTTATACTAGCTCTGGGGCCAACGGCCTGACTTTC.

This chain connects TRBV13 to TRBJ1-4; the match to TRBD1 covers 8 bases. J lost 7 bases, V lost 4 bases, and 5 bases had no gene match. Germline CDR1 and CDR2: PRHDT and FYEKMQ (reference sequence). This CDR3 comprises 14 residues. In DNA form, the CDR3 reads TGTGCCAGCAGCTCGACAGGGGTCGGTGAAAAACTGTTTTTT. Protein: CASSSTGVGEKLFF.

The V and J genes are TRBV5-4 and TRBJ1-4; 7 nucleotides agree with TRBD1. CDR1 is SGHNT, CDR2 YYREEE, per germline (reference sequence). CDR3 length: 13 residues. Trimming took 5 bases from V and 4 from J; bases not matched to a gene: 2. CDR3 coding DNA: TGTGCCAGCAGTAGACAGGGTAATGAAAAACTGTTTTTT. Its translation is CASSRQGNEKLFF.

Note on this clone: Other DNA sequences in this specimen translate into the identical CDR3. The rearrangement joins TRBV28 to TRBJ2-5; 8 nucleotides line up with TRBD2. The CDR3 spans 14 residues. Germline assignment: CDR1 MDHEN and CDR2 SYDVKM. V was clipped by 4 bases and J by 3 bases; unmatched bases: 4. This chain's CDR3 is CASSSSGSEETQYF. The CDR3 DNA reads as TGTGCCAGCAGTTCGAGCGGGAGCGAAGAGACCCAGTACTTC.

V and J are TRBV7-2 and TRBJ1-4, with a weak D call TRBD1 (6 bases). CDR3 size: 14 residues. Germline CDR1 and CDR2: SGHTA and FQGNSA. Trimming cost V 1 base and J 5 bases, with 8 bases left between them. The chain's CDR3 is CASSLGGQNEKLFF. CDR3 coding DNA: TGTGCCAGCAGCTTAGGGGGGCAGAATGAAAAACTGTTTTTT.

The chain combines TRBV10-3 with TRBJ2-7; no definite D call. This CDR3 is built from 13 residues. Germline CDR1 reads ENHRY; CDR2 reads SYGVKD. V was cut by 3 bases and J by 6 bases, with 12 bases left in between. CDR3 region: CAISDFLLSEQYF. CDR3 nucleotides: TGTGCCATCAGTGACTTTCTCCTTTCCGAGCAGTACTTC.

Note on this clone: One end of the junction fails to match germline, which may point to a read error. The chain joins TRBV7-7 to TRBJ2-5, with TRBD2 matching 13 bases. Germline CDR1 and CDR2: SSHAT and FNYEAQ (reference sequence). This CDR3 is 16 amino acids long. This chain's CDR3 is CASSPGLAGVRETQYF. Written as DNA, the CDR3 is TGTGCTAGCAGCCCCGGACTAGCGGGAGTACGGGAGACCCAGTACTTC.

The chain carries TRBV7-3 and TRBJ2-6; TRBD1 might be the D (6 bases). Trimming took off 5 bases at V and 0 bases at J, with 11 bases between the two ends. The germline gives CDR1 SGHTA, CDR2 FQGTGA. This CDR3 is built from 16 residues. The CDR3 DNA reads TGTGCCAGCAGCAGGGGACACAACTCTGGGGCCAACGTCCTGACTTTC. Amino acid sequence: CASSRGHNSGANVLTF.

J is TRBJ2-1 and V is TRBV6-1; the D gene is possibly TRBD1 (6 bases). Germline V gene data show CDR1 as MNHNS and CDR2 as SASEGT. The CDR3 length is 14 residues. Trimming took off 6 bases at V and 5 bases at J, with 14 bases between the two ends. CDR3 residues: CASRGQGRNNEQFF. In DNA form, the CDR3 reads TGTGCCAGCAGGGGTCAGGGGCGAAACAATGAGCAGTTCTTC.

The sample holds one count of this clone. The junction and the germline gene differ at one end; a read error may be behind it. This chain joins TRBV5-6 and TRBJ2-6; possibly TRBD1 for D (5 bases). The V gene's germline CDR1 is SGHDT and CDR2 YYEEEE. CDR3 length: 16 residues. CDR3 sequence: CASSSLQDSGANGLTF. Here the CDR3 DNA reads TGTGCCAGCAGCTCCCTACAGGATTCTGGGGCCAACGGCCTGACTTTC.

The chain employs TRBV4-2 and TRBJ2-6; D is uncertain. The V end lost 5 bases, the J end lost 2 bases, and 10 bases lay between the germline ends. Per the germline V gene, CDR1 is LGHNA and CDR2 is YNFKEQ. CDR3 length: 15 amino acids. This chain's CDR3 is CASSRERPGANVLTF. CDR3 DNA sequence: TGTGCCAGCAGCAGAGAGCGCCCTGGGGCCAACGTCCTGACTTTC.

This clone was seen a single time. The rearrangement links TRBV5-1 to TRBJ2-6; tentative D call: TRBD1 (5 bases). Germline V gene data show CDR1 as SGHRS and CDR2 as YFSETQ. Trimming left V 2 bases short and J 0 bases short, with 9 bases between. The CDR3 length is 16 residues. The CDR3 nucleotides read TGCGCCAGCAGCTTAACAGGCGCCTCTGGGGCCAACGTCCTGACTTTC. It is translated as CASSLTGASGANVLTF.

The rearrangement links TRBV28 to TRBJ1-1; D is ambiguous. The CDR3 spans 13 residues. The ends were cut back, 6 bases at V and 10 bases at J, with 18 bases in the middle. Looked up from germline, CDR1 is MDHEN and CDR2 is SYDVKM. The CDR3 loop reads CASSPLVGDLAFF. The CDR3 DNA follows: TGTGCCAGCAGCCCCTTGGTCGGGGATCTAGCTTTCTTT.

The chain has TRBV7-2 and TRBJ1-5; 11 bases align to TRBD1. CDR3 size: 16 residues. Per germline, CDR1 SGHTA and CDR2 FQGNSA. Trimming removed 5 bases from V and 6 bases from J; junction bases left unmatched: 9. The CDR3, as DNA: TGTGCCAGCAGCCTACTAGGACAGGGGGCGGGTCAGCCCCAGCATTTT. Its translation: CASSLLGQGAGQPQHF.

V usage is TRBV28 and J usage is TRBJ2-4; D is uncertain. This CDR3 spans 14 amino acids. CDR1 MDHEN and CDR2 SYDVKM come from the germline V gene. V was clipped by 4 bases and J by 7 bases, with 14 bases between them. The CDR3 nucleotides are TGTGCCAGCAGTTCGACCCTGTTCGGGAACATTCAGTACTTC. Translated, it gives CASSSTLFGNIQYF. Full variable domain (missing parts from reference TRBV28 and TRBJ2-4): DVKVTQSSRYLVKRTGEKVFLECVQDMDHENMFWYRQDPGLGLRLIYFSYDVKMKEKGDIPEGYSVSREKKERFSLILESASTNQTSMYLCASSSTLFGNIQYFGAGTRLSVL.

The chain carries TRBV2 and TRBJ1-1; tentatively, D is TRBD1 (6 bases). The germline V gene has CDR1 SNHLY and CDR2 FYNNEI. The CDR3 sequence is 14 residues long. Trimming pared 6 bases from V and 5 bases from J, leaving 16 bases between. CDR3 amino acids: CASRNRVVTTEAFF. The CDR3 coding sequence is TGTGCCAGCAGGAACAGGGTAGTGACTACTGAAGCTTTCTTT.

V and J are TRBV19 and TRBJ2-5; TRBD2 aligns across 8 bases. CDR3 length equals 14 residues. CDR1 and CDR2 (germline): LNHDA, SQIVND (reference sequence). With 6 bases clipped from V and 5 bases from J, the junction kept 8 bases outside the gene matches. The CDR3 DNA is TGTGCCAGTAGCAATTCAGCGGGAGTGGAGACCCAGTACTTC. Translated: CASSNSAGVETQYF.

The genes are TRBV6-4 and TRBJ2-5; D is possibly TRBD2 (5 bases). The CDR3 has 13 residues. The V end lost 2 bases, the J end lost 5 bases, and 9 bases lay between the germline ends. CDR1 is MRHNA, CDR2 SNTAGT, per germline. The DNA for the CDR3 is TGTGCCAGCAGTGACCGGCCGGGGGAGACCCAGTACTTC. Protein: CASSDRPGETQYF.

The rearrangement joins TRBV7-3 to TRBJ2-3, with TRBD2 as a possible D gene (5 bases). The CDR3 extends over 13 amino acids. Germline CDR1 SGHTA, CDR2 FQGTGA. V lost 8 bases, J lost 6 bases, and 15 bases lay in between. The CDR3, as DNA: TGTGCCAGCGGAAGGACCTTAGCGGATACGCAGTATTTT. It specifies CASGRTLADTQYF.

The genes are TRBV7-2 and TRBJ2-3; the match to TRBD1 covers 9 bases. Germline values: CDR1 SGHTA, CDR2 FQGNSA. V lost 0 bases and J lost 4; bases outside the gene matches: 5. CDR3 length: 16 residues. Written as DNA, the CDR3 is TGTGCCAGCAGCTTAGCGCACAGGGGGCTTGCAGATACGCAGTATTTT. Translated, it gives CASSLAHRGLADTQYF.

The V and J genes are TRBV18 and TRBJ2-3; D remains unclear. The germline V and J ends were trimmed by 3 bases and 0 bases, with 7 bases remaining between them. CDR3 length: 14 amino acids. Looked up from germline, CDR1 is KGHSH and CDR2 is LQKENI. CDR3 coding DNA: TGTGCCAGCTCACCTCTAACTAGCACAGATACGCAGTATTTT. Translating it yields CASSPLTSTDTQYF.